This passage covers 27 T cell receptor beta chains from one sample sequenced in a study of blood T cell repertoires in COVID-19 (TCRdb year 2020). The library was prepared using the immunoSEQ multiplex PCR assay. Here the immuneACCESS table is served through TCRdb, limited to in-frame sequences with V and J called. Missing clones are a known gap in these copies; in checked studies unresolved V genes cover under half, and the rest lacks a known reason. The sample yields around 150,000 clones; 85% to 90% were counted once. The ten largest clones capture 6.6% of the sample. The source material was PBMCs or T cells enriched from blood (not recorded which). Receptors originate from a woman aged 45-65 years who had recovered from COVID-19.

The chain recombines TRBV7-2 with TRBJ2-7; TRBD2 agrees at 8 bases. The CDR3 spans 15 residues. The germline V gene has CDR1 SGHTA and CDR2 FQGNSA. V shed 5 bases and J 2 bases; nucleotides not matched to a gene: 8. CDR3 DNA sequence: TGTGCCAGCAGCCCCGGTAGCGGGGCCGCCTACGAGCAGTACTTC. Translating gives CASSPGSGAAYEQYF.

The chain has TRBV19 and TRBJ2-6, with 8 positions matching TRBD2. The ends lost 7 bases at V and 0 bases at J; junction bases unmatched: 11. Germline values: CDR1 LNHDA, CDR2 SQIVND (reference sequence). The CDR3 runs 18 residues. The CDR3 loop is CASNPGGAPDSGANVLTF. CDR3 nucleotides: TGTGCCAGTAATCCGGGAGGGGCCCCCGACTCTGGGGCCAACGTCCTGACTTTC.

This clone was seen once. This chain joins TRBV4-3 and TRBJ2-4; 8 bases fit TRBD1. Trimming at V came to 0 bases and at J to 1 base, leaving 5 bases not matched to a gene. Germline V gives CDR1 LGHNA, CDR2 YSLEER. The CDR3 extends over 17 amino acids. This CDR3 is CASSQDHRGFAKNIQYF. The CDR3 nucleotides read TGCGCCAGCAGCCAAGATCACAGGGGGTTCGCCAAAAACATTCAGTACTTC.

The chain links TRBV6-5 to TRBJ2-3; maybe TRBD2 (5 bases). CDR1 and CDR2 (germline): MNHEY, SVGAGI. V was trimmed by 8 bases and J by 3 bases, leaving 9 bases between them. The CDR3 consists of 12 residues. The CDR3 nucleotides read TGTGCCAGCTTGGGAGATACAGATACGCAGTATTTT. Translated, it gives CASLGDTDTQYF.

The rearrangement joins TRBV7-2 to TRBJ1-5; 7 nucleotides align to TRBD1. This CDR3 has 15 amino acids. CDR1 is SGHTA and CDR2 is FQGNSA in the germline V gene. V shed 2 bases and J 5 bases; nucleotides not matched to a gene: 6. The CDR3 DNA sequence: TGTGCCAGCAGCTTATCGACAGGGCGAGATCAGCCCCAGCATTTT. It specifies CASSLSTGRDQPQHF.

The rearrangement uses TRBV3-1 (or the pseudogene TRBV3-2) and TRBJ2-3, with 10 bases that match TRBD2. The CDR3 loop spans 14 amino acids. Germline CDR1 LGHDT, CDR2 YNNKEL (reference sequence). After removal of 4 bases from V and 9 bases from J, the junction contained 7 bases not matched to a gene. The CDR3 region has the DNA TGTGCCAGCAGCCCTCTAGCGGGGGCCGGCACGCAGTATTTT. Its translation: CASSPLAGAGTQYF.

This clone appeared a few times. V is TRBV12-3 or TRBV12-4 and J is TRBJ1-3; D may be TRBD1 (5 bases). V was pared by 6 bases and J by 4 bases, with 10 bases between. There are 13 residues in the CDR3. As DNA, the CDR3 is TGTGCCAGCAGATTTAGGGGCGGAAACACCATATATTTT. Protein sequence: CASRFRGGNTIYF.

The V and J genes are TRBV19 and TRBJ2-1; 11 bases match TRBD1. CDR1 LNHDA and CDR2 SQIVND come from the germline V gene (reference sequence). V was clipped by 3 bases and J by 7 bases; unmatched bases: 5. This CDR3 comprises 15 residues. The CDR3 bases are TGTGCCAGTAGTATGGACAGGGGGCTGTTGAATGAGCAGTTCTTC. It translates to CASSMDRGLLNEQFF. The variable domain in full, with the rest retrieved from reference TRBV19 and TRBJ2-1, is DGGITQSPKYLFRKEGQNVTLSCEQNLNHDAMYWYRQDPGQGLRLIYYSQIVNDFQKGDIAEGYSVSREKKESFPLTVTSAQKNPTAFYLCASSMDRGLLNEQFFGPGTRLTVL.

This clone showed up just once. This rearrangement joins TRBV7-9 to TRBJ1-2; 9 bases fit TRBD1. With 5 bases clipped from V and 4 bases from J, the junction kept 2 bases outside the gene matches. Germline V gene data show CDR1 as SEHNR and CDR2 as FQNEAQ (reference sequence). This CDR3 comprises 13 residues. The DNA of the CDR3 is TGTGCCAGCAGCCTACAGGGGGCCTATGGCTACACCTTC. Translation gives CASSLQGAYGYTF.

The V gene is TRBV5-1, the J gene TRBJ2-1; 11 bases agree with TRBD2. Germline V gene sequence: CDR1 SGHRS, CDR2 YFSETQ. CDR3 length equals 15 residues. Unmatched junction bases numbered 5, after V lost 2 bases and J lost 7 bases. The CDR3 nucleotides read TGCGCCAGCAGCTTACTAGCGGGGGATGGTAATGAGCAGTTCTTC. It is translated as CASSLLAGDGNEQFF.

The rearrangement joins TRBV18 to TRBJ1-4; 9 bases are shared with TRBD1. The V and J ends lost 4 bases and 6 bases, in that order; junction bases with no gene match: 3. Per germline, CDR1 KGHSH and CDR2 LQKENI. The CDR3 loop spans 14 amino acids. The CDR3 sequence is CASSRDRAHEKLFF. The CDR3 DNA is TGTGCCAGCTCACGGGACAGGGCCCATGAAAAACTGTTTTTT.

The chain is built from TRBV7-2 and TRBJ2-4, with 8 bases matching TRBD1. The J segment lost 7 bases and the V segment lost 1 base, leaving 6 bases of the junction unmatched. The germline gives CDR1 SGHTA, CDR2 FQGNSA. The CDR3 runs 15 residues. The CDR3 sequence: CASSLVGTGGNIQYF. CDR3 nucleotides: TGTGCCAGCAGCTTAGTTGGGACAGGAGGGAACATTCAGTACTTC.

The chain joins TRBV4-1 to TRBJ1-1, with a weak D call TRBD1 (5 bases). Trimming stripped 1 base from V and 7 bases from J, with 10 bases between. The CDR3 covers 13 residues. CDR1 is MGHRA and CDR2 is YSYEKL in the germline V gene. The CDR3 spells CASSQGWGIEAFF. Written as DNA, the CDR3 is TGCGCCAGCAGCCAAGGGTGGGGCATTGAAGCTTTCTTT.

The chain joins TRBV15 to TRBJ2-3; D might be TRBD1 (5 bases). CDR3 length: 14 amino acids. Germline assignment: CDR1 LNHNV and CDR2 YYDKDF (reference sequence). V was cut by 7 bases and J by 1 base, with 12 bases left in between. CDR3 region: CATNLRVGTDTQYF. For the CDR3, the DNA is TGTGCCACCAACCTCAGGGTGGGCACAGATACGCAGTATTTT. Full variable domain (missing parts from reference TRBV15 and TRBJ2-3): DAMVIQNPRYQVTQFGKPVTLSCSQTLNHNVMYWYQQKSSQAPKLLFHYYDKDFNNEADTPDNFQSRRPNTSFCFLDIRSPGLGDTAMYLCATNLRVGTDTQYFGPGTRLTVL.

This clone was observed a single time. V gene TRBV7-3 combines with J gene TRBJ2-1; 9 bases line up with TRBD2. The germline CDR1 and CDR2 sequences are SGHTA and FQGTGA. Trimming cost V 3 bases and J 9 bases; bases outside gene matches: 6. The CDR3 is 14 amino acids. This CDR3 is CASSLSGGPGEQFF. CDR3 in DNA: TGTGCCAGCAGCTTGAGCGGGGGGCCCGGTGAGCAGTTCTTC.

V usage is TRBV30 and J usage is TRBJ1-2; 8 positions match TRBD1. Germline V gene lookup returns CDR1 GTSNPN and CDR2 SVGIG (reference sequence). V dropped 3 bases and J dropped 4; count of bases not matched to a gene: 10. The length of the CDR3 is 15 residues. The chain's CDR3 is CAWSRGQGGGYGYTF. The CDR3 DNA reads TGTGCCTGGAGCCGAGGACAGGGAGGGGGCTATGGCTACACCTTC.

The chain recombines TRBV7-2 with TRBJ2-7, with D unresolved. V was trimmed by 2 bases and J by 5 bases, leaving 16 bases between them. The length of the CDR3 is 15 residues. The germline V gene encodes CDR1 SGHTA and CDR2 FQGNSA. The CDR3 sequence is CASSLSRRLEDEQYF. The CDR3 DNA sequence: TGTGCCAGCAGCTTAAGCCGGCGCCTCGAGGACGAGCAGTACTTC.

The rearrangement uses TRBV7-6 and TRBJ1-5, with a possible D match to TRBD1 (6 bases). Per the germline V gene, CDR1 is SGHVS and CDR2 is FNYEAQ. This CDR3 is built from 13 residues. V dropped 1 base and J dropped 7 bases, with 8 bases sitting between them. In nucleotides, the CDR3 is TGTGCCAGCAGCTTAGGGACAGAACAGCCCCAGCATTTT. This gives the protein CASSLGTEQPQHF.

The V call is TRBV7-3, the J call TRBJ2-2; TRBD2 agrees at 9 bases. V trimming: 3 bases; J trimming: 3 bases; junction bases outside the gene matches: 8. Germline lookup yields CDR1 SGHTA and CDR2 FQGTGA. The CDR3 contains 17 residues. The CDR3 protein is CASSLVGAGGDTGELFF. The CDR3 DNA reads TGTGCCAGCAGCTTGGTGGGAGCGGGGGGCGACACCGGGGAGCTGTTTTTT.

This clone was recorded a few times. This sample includes further DNA sequences coding for the same CDR3. This chain joins TRBV19 and TRBJ1-4; a weak D match, TRBD1 (5 bases). Germline V lookup: CDR1 LNHDA, CDR2 SQIVND (reference sequence). The CDR3 loop spans 15 amino acids. The ends were cut back, 6 bases at V and 0 bases at J, with 11 bases in the middle. CDR3 nucleotide sequence: TGTGCCAGTAGGGCCGACAGAGCAACTAATGAAAAACTGTTTTTT. Translating gives CASRADRATNEKLFF.

J is TRBJ2-2 and V is TRBV24-1; 10 nucleotides agree with TRBD1. V trimming: 4 bases; J trimming: 5 bases; junction bases outside the gene matches: 6. The CDR3 loop spans 16 amino acids. Germline V gene data show CDR1 as KGHDR and CDR2 as SFDVKD. This CDR3 is CATSDPGTGATGELFF. The CDR3 nucleotides are TGTGCCACCAGTGACCCCGGGACAGGGGCGACCGGGGAGCTGTTTTTT.

The rearrangement links TRBV18 to TRBJ2-2; 8 nucleotides match TRBD2. The CDR3 sequence is 15 residues long. Germline V gives CDR1 KGHSH, CDR2 LQKENI. J gave up 5 bases and V 3 bases, and 5 bases lay outside the gene matches. The CDR3 bases are TGTGCCAGCTCACCTGCGGGGGGTGTAACCGGGGAGCTGTTTTTT. Translating it yields CASSPAGGVTGELFF.

The J gene is TRBJ2-1, the V gene TRBV5-4; TRBD2 agrees at 7 bases. Germline V CDR1 and CDR2: SGHNT, YYREEE (reference sequence). This CDR3 has 14 residues. The V segment lost 3 bases and the J segment 0 bases; nucleotides outside the gene matches: 0. The CDR3 coding sequence is TGTGCCAGCAGCTGGGGGGGCTCCTACAATGAGCAGTTCTTC. Its protein product is CASSWGGSYNEQFF.

This clone appeared a single time. V usage is TRBV5-8 and J usage is TRBJ1-6; 8 nucleotides line up with TRBD1. V lost 3 bases to trimming and J lost 7 bases; unmatched junction nucleotides: 12. The germline gives CDR1 SGHTS, CDR2 YDEGEE. The CDR3 has 17 amino acids. CDR3 protein: CASSYGQGGRGNSPLHF. CDR3 in DNA: TGTGCCAGCAGCTACGGACAGGGTGGGAGGGGGAATTCACCCCTCCACTTT.

The rearrangement uses TRBV7-9 and TRBJ1-1; D remains unclear. V lost 2 bases and J lost 7, with 5 bases in between. From germline, CDR1 is SEHNR and CDR2 FQNEAQ (reference sequence). The CDR3 spans 11 residues. The DNA of the CDR3 is TGTGCCAGCAGCTTAAACGGTGAAGCTTTCTTT. It is translated as CASSLNGEAFF.

The chain has TRBV5-4 and TRBJ2-5; the match to TRBD2 covers 10 bases. Looked up from germline, CDR1 is SGHNT and CDR2 is YYREEE (reference sequence). The ends lost 1 base at V and 4 bases at J; junction bases unmatched: 10. This CDR3 region has 17 residues. In DNA, the CDR3 is TGTGCCAGCAGCTTGAAGAGCGGGGGGGCCTTCCCAGAGACCCAGTACTTC. It encodes CASSLKSGGAFPETQYF. The full variable domain, in which reference TRBV5-4 and TRBJ2-5 provide the parts outside the CDR3, is ETGVTQSPTHLIKTRGQQVTLRCSSQSGHNTVSWYQQALGQGPQFIFQYYREEENGRGNFPPRFSGLQFPNYSSELNVNALELDDSALYLCASSLKSGGAFPETQYFGPGTRLLVL.

V gene TRBV5-1 combines with J gene TRBJ1-6; tentative D call: TRBD1 (5 bases). V was trimmed by 5 bases and J by 0 bases, leaving 12 bases between them. CDR1 is SGHRS and CDR2 is YFSETQ in the germline V gene. The CDR3 totals 16 residues. This chain's CDR3 is CASSLQASSYNSPLHF. CDR3 bases: TGCGCCAGCAGTCTACAGGCGAGCTCCTATAATTCACCCCTCCACTTT. Complete variable domain (other parts from reference TRBV5-1 and TRBJ1-6): KAGVTQTPRYLIKTRGQQVTLSCSPISGHRSVSWYQQTPGQGLQFLFEYFSETQRNKGNFPGRFSGRQFSNSRSEMNVSTLELGDSALYLCASSLQASSYNSPLHFGNGTRLTVT.